The TCR beta chain under discussion was sequenced for a study of CD8 T cells in ankylosing spondylitis. Whole-study results and caveats: Prior work had noted some motif variants in reactive arthritis blood and synovial fluid. Clones tied to disease were said to be significantly enriched in matched ankylosing spondylitis synovial fluid. Disease-linked clones were found to be CD8+ and relatively rare in peripheral blood. Typical of ankylosing spondylitis blood, it appeared, was a TCR beta motif of eight highly homologous variants.

The germline CDR1 and CDR2 sequences are LGHDT and YNNKEL (reference sequence). The CDR3 runs to 15 residues. Making the TCR beta libraries involved quantitative 5'-RACE with molecular barcodes. TCRdb re-called the 5' RACE reads with MiXCR, one entry per CDR3 protein. In the table there are over 450,000 distinct CDR3 sequences, roughly 13% of which are singletons. In its sample, this clonotype was seen many times. Its antigen is not identified. One end of the junction varies from germline; a read error may be responsible. The chain carries TRBV3-1 and TRBJ2-1, with D unresolved. The source of this sequence is a male donor with ankylosing spondylitis. The sample consisted of blood, either unsorted or a sorted T cell fraction (not recorded which). CDR3 DNA: TGCGCCAGCAGCCAAGATCGGTCATCCTACAATGAGCAGTTCTTC. Translated, it gives CASSQDRSSYNEQFF.